This T cell receptor beta chain comes out of a study of T cells in Graves' hyperthyroidism and ophthalmopathy. The overall study: Peripheral blood was drawn at first diagnosis, prior to all treatment. The study's findings and limits: Peripheral blood also featured most of the thyroid clonotypes expanded above 0.001. Separating ophthalmopathy from stable hyperthyroidism was achieved by a 13 V-J model.

Each diagnosis drew on symptoms, thyroxine, TRAb, thyroid ultrasound and orbital computed tomography findings. This CDR3 has 12 amino acids. V lost 2 bases and J 9 bases, leaving 8 bases between the germline ends. In germline, CDR1 is MDHEN, CDR2 SYDVKM. This clonotype was seen many times. The antigen is unknown. The source material, RNA transcripts, was used to amplify TCR beta CDR3 regions. The study used the HTBI primer set for a first-round RT-PCR of the TCR CDR3. TCRdb reprocessed the multiplex PCR reads via MiXCR and lists one record per CDR3 protein. The sample consists of around 690,000 distinct CDR3 sequences, roughly 17% of them appearing once.

Input material: blood. The sequence came from a man aged 50-59 years with Graves' hyperthyroidism. This chain links TRBV28 with TRBJ2-1; no reliable D call. CDR3 in amino acids: CASSLIASEQFF. CDR3 coding DNA: TGTGCCAGCAGTTTAATAGCTAGTGAGCAGTTCTTC.